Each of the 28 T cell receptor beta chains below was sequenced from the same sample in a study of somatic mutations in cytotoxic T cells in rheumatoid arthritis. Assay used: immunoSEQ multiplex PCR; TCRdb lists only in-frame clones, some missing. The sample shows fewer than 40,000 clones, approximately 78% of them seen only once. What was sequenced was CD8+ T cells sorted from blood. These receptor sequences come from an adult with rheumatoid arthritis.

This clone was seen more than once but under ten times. This chain's CDR3 is CASLGLAGGTDTQYF. The CDR3 DNA follows: TGTGCCAGCCTAGGACTAGCGGGAGGTACAGATACGCAGTATTTT. The chain recombines TRBV6-1 with TRBJ2-3, with TRBD2 identical over 14 bases. The V and J ends lost 8 bases and 3 bases, in that order; junction bases with no gene match: 4. CDR3 length: 15 amino acids. Germline CDR1 reads MNHNS; CDR2 reads SASEGT.

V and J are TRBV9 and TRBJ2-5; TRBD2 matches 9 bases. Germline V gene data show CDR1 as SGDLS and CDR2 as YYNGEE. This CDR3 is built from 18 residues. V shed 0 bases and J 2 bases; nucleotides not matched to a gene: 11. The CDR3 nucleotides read TGTGCCAGCAGCGTAGGTGGGAGGGCGGGAGGGCGGCAAGAGACCCAGTACTTC. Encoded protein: CASSVGGRAGGRQETQYF.

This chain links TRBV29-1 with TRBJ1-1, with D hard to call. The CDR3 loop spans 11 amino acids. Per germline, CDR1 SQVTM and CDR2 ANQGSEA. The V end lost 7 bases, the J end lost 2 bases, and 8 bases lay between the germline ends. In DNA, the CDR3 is TGCAGCGGAAGAGAAAACACTGAAGCTTTCTTT. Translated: CSGRENTEAFF.

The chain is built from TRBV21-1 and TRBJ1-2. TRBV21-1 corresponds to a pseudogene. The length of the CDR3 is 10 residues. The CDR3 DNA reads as TGTGCCAGCAGGAGAGGTGGCTACACCTTC. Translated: CASRRGGYTF.

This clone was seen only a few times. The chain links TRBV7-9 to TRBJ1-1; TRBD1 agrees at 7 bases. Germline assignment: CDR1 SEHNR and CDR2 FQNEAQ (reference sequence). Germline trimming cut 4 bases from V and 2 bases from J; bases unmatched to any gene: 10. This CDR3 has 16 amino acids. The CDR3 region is CASSSPTGVGNTEAFF. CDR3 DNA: TGTGCCAGCAGCTCACCAACAGGGGTGGGAAACACTGAAGCTTTCTTT.

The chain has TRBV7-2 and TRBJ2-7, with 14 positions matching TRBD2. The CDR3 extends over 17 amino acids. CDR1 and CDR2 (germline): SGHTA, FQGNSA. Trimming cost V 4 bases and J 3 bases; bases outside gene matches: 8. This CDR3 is CASSWGLAGEGIYEQYF. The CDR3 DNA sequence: TGTGCCAGCAGCTGGGGACTAGCGGGAGAGGGGATCTACGAGCAGTACTTC. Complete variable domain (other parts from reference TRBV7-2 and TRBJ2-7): GAGVSQSPSNKVTEKGKDVELRCDPISGHTALYWYRQSLGQGLEFLIYFQGNSAPDKSGLPSDRFSAERTGGSVSTLTIQRTQQEDSAVYLCASSWGLAGEGIYEQYFGPGTRLTVT.

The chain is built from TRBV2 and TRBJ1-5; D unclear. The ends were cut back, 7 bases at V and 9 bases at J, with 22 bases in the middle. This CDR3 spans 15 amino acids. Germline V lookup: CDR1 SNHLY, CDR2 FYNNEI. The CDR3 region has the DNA TGTGCCAGCACCCTCCGGGAGCTTTCTCAGAGGCCCCAGCATTTT. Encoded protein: CASTLRELSQRPQHF.

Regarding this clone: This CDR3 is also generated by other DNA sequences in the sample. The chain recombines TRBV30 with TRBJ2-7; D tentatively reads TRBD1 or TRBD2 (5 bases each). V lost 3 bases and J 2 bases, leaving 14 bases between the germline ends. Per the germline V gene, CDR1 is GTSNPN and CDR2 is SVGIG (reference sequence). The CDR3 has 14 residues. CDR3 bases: TGTGCCTGGAGCTTGACCCAGGGAGCCTACGAGCAGTACTTC. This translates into CAWSLTQGAYEQYF.

The CDR3 coding sequence is TGTGCCAGCAGCCCTGAGGTAGAGCACGAGCAGTACTTC. As protein: CASSPEVEHEQYF. The V gene is TRBV7-9, the J gene TRBJ2-7, with D hard to call. The ends were cut back, 5 bases at V and 5 bases at J, with 13 bases in the middle. Looked up from germline, CDR1 is SEHNR and CDR2 is FQNEAQ (reference sequence). CDR3 size: 13 residues. Supplemented by reference TRBV7-9 and TRBJ2-7, the full variable domain reads DTGVSQNPRHKITKRGQNVTFRCDPISEHNRLYWYRQTLGQGPEFLTYFQNEAQLEKSRLLSDRFSAERPKGSFSTLEIQRTEQGDSAMYLCASSPEVEHEQYFGPGTRLTVT.

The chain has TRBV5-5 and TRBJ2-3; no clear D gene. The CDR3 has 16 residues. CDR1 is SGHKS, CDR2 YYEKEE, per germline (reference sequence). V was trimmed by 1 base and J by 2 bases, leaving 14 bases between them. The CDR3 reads CASSLYPSRPTDTQYF. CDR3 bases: TGTGCCAGCAGCTTGTATCCCTCGAGGCCCACAGATACGCAGTATTTT.

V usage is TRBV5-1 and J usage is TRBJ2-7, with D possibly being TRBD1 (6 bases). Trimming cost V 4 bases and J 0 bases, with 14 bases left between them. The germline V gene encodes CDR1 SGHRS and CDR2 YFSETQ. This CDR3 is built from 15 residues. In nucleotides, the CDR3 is TGCGCCAGCAGCCCGGACAGTCATAGCTCCTACGAGCAGTACTTC. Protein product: CASSPDSHSSYEQYF.

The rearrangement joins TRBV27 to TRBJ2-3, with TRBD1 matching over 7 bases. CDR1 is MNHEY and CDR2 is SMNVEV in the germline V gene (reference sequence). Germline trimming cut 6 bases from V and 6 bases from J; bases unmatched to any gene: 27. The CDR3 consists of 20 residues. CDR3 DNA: TGTGCCAGCAGATCCCCCCGGCACAGGACAGGCCTCACTATCACGGATACGCAGTATTTT. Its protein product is CASRSPRHRTGLTITDTQYF.

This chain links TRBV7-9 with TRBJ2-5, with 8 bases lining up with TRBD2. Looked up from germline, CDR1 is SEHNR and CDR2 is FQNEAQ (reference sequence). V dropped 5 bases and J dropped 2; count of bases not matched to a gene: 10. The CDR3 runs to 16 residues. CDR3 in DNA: TGTGCCAGCAGCCCCGGGACTAGTGGGAGTCAAGAGACCCAGTACTTC. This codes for CASSPGTSGSQETQYF.

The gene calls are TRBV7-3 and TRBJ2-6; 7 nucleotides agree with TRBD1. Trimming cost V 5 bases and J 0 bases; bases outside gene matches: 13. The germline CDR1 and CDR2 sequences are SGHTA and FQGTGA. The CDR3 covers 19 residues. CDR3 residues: CASSPHLRGQLSGANVLTF. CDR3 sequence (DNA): TGTGCCAGCAGCCCTCACCTACGGGGACAGCTCTCTGGGGCCAACGTCCTGACTTTC.

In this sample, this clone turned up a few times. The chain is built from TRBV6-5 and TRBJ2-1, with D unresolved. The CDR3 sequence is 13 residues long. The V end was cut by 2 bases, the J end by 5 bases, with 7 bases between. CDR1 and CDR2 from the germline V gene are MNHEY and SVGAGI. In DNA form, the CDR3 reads TGTGCCAGCAGTTACCGACTCGACAATGAGCAGTTCTTC. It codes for CASSYRLDNEQFF.

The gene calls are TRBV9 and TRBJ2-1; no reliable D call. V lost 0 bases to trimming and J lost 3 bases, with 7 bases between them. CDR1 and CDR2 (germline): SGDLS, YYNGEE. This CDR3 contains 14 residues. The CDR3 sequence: CASSVGPGYNEQFF. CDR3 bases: TGTGCCAGCAGCGTAGGGCCTGGCTACAATGAGCAGTTCTTC.

The CDR3 region is CASSLEVGGVNEQFF. The CDR3 coding sequence is TGTGCCAGCAGCTTAGAAGTCGGGGGGGTCAATGAGCAGTTCTTC. The chain links TRBV7-9 to TRBJ2-1, with TRBD2 matching 8 bases. With V trimmed by 1 base and J by 6 bases, 5 bases remained unmatched. Germline V lookup: CDR1 SEHNR, CDR2 FQNEAQ (reference sequence). This CDR3 region has 15 residues.

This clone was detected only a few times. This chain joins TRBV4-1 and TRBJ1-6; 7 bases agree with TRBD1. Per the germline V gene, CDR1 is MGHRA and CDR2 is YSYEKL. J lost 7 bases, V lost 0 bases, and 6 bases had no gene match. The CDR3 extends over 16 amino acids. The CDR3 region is CASSQETGAGNSPLHF. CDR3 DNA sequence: TGCGCCAGCAGCCAAGAAACAGGGGCAGGGAATTCACCCCTCCACTTT.

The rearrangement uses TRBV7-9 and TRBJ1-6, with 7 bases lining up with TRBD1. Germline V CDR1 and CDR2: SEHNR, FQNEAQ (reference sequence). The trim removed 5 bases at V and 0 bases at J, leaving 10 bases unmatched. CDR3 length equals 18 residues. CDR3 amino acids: CASSPEGQPGSYNSPLHF. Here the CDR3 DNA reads TGTGCCAGCAGCCCCGAGGGACAGCCGGGCTCCTATAATTCACCCCTCCACTTT.

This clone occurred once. The CDR3 coding sequence is TGCAGCGTTGTGAATCGAGGACCTAACTATGGCTACACCTTC. This sequence encodes CSVVNRGPNYGYTF. The V gene is TRBV29-1, the J gene TRBJ1-2; no firm D call. Trimming took 4 bases from V and 0 from J, leaving 12 bases between them. Germline V gives CDR1 SQVTM, CDR2 ANQGSEA. The length of the CDR3 is 14 residues.

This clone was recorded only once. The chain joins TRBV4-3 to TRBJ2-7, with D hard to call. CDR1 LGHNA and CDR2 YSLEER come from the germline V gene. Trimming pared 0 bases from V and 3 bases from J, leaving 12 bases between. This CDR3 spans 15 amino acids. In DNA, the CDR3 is TGCGCCAGCAGCCAAGATTCGTCCTTAAGCTACGAGCAGTACTTC. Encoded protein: CASSQDSSLSYEQYF.

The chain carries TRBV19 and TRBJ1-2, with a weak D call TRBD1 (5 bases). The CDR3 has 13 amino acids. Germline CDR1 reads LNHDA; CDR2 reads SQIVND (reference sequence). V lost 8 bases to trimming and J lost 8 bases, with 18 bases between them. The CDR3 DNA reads TGTGCCAGTTTCGGCGGGGCCGCATACGGCTACACCTTC. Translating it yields CASFGGAAYGYTF.

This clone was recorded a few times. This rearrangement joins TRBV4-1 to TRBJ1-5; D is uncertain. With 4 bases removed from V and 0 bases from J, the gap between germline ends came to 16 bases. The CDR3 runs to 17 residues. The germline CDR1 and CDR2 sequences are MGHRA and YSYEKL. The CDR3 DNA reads TGCGCCAGCAGCCCCCTCCCCGGTCAATATAGCAATCAGCCCCAGCATTTT. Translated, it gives CASSPLPGQYSNQPQHF.

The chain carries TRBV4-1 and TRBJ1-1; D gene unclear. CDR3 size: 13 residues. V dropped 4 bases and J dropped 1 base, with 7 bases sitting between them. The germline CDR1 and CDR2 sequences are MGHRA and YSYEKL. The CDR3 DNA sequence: TGCGCCAGCAGCCTCGGACGGAACACTGAAGCTTTCTTT. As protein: CASSLGRNTEAFF.

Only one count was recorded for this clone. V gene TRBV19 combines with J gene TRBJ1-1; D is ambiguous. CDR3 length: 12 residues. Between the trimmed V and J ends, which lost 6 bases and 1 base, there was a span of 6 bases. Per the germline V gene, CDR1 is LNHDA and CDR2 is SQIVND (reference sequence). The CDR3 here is CASRDGNTEAFF. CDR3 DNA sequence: TGTGCCAGTAGGGATGGGAACACTGAAGCTTTCTTT.

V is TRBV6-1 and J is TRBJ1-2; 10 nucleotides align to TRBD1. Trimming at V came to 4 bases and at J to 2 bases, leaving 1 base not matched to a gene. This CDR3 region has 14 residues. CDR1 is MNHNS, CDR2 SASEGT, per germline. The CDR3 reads CASSGQGANYGYTF. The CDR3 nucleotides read TGTGCCAGCAGTGGACAGGGGGCCAACTATGGCTACACCTTC.

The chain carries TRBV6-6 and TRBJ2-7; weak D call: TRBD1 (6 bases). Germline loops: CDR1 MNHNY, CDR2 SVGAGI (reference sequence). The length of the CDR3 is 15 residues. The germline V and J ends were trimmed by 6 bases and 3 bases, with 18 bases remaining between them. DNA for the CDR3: TGTGCCAGCAGGAGCCCCACAGGGATGGGCTACGAGCAGTACTTC. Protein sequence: CASRSPTGMGYEQYF.

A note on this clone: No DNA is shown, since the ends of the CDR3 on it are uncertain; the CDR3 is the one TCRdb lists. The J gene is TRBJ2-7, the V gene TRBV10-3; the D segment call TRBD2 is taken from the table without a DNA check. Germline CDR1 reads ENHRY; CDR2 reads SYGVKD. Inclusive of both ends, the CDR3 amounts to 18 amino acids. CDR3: CAISENVGGGAWSYEQCF.